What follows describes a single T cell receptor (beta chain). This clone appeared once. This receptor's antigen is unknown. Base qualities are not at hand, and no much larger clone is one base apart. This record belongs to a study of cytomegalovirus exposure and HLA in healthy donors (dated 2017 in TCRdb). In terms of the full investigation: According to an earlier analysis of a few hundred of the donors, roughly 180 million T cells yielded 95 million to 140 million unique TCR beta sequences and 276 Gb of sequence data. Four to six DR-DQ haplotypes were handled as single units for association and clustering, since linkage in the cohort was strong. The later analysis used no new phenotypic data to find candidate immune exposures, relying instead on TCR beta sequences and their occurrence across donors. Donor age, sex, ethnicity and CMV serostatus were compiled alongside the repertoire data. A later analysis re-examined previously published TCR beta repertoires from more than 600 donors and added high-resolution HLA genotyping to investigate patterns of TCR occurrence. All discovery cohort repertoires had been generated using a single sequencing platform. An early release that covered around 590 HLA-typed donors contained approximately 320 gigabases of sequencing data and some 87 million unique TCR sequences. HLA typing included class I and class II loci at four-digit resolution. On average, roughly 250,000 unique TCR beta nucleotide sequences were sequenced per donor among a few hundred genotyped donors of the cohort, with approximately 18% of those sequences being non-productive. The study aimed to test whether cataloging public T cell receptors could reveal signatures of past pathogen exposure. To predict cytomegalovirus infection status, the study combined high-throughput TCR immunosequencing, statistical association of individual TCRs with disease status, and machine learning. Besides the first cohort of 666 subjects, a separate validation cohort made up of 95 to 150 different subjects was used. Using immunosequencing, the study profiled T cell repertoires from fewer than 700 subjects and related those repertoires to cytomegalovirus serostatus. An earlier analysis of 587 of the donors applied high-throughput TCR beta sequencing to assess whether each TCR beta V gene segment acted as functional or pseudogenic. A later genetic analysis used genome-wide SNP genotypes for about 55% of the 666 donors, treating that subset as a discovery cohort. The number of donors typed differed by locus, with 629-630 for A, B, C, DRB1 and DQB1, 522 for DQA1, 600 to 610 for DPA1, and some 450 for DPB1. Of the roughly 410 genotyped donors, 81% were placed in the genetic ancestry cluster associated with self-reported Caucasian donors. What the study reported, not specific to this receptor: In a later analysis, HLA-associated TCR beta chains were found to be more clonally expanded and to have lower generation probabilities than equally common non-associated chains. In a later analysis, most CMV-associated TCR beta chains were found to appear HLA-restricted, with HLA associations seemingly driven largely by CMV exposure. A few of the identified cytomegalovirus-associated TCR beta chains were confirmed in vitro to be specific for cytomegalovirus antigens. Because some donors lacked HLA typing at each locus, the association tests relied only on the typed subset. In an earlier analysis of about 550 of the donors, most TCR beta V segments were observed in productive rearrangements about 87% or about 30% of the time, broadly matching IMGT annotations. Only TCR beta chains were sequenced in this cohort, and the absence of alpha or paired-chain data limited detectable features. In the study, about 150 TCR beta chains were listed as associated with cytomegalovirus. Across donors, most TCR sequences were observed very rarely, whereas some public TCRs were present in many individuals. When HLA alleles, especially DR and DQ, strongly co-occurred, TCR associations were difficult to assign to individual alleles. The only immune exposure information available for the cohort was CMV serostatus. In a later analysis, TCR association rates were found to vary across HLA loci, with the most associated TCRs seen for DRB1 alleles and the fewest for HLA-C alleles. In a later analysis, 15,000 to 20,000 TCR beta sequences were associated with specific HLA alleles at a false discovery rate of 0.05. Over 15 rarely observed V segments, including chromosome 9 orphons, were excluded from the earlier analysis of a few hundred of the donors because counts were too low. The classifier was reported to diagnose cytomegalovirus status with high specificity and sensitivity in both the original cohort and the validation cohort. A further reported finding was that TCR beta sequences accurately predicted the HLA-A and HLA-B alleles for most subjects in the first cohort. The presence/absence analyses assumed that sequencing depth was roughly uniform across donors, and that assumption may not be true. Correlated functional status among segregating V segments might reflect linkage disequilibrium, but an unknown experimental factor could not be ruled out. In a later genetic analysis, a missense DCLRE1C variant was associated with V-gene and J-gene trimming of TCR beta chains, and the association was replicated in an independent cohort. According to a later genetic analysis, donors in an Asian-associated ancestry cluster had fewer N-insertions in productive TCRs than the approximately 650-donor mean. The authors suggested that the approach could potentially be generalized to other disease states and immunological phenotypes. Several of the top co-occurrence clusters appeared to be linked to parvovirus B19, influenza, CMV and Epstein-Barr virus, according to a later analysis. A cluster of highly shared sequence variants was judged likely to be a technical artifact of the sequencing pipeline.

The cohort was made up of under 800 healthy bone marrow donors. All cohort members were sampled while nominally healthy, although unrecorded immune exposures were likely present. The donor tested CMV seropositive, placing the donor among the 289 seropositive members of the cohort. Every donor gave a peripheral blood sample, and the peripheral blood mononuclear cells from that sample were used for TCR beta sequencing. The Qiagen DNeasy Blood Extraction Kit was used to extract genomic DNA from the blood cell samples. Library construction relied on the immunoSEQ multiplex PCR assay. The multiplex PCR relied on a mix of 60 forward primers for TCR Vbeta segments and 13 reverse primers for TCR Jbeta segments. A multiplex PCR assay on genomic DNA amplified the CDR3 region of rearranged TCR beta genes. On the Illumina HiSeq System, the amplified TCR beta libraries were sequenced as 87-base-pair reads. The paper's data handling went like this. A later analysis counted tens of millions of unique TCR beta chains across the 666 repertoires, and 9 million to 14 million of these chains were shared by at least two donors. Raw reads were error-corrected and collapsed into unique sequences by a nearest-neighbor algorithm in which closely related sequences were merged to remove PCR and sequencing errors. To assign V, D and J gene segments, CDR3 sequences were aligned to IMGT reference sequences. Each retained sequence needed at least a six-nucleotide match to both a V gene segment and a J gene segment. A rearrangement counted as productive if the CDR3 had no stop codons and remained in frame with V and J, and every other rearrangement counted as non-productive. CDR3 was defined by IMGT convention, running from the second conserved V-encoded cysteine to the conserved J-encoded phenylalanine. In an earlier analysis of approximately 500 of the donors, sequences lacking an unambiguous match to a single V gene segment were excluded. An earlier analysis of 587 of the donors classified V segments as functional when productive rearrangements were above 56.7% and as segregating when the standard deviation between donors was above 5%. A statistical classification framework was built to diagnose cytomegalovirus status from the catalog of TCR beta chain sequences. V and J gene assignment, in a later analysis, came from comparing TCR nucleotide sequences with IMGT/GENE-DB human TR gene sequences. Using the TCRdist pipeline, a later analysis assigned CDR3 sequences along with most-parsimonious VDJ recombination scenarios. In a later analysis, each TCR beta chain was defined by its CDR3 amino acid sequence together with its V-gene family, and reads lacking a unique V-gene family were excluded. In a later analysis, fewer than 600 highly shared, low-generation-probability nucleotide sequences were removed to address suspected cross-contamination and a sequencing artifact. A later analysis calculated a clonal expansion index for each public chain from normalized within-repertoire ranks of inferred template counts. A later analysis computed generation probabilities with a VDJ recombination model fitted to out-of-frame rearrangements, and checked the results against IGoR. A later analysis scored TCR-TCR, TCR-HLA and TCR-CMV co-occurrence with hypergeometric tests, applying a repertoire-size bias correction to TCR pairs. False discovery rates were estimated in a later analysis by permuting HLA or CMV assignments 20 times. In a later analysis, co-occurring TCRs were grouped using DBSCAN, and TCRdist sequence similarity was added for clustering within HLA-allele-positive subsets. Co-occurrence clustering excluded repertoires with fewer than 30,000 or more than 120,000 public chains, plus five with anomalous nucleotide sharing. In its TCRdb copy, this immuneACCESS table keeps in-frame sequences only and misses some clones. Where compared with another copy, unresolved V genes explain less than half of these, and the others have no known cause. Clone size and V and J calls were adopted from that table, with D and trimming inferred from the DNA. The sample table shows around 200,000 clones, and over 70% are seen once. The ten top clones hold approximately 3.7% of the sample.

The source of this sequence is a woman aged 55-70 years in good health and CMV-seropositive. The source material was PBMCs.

The CDR3 reads as follows: CASSRDYSYEQYF. The DNA reads as follows: TGTGCCAGCAGCCGGGACTACTCCTACGAGCAGTACTTC. The chain links TRBV6-1 with TRBJ2-7; 7 junctional bases match TRBD2. Trimming leaves V shorter by 6 bases and J shorter by 0 bases, with the junction holding 2 bases beyond the gene matches. Including cysteine and phenylalanine, the CDR3 has 13 amino acids. CDR3 DNA is the only sequence kept; it has 39 bases, read in frame from the first base. The germline V gene supplies CDR1 MNHNS and CDR2 SASEGT.